This T cell receptor (beta chain) was sequenced in a study of cytomegalovirus exposure and HLA in healthy donors. Points from the study as a whole: Accurate HLA-A and HLA-B prediction from TCR beta sequences was reported for most subjects. V- and J-gene trimming of TCR beta was linked (in a later analysis) to a missense DCLRE1C variant. Cytomegalovirus association was listed for 164 TCR beta chains.

Germline V gene sequence: CDR1 KGHSH, CDR2 LQKENI. The ends were cut back, 2 bases at V and 5 bases at J, with 6 bases in the middle. The CDR3 is 12 residues long. About this clone: Its target is not known.

The PCR used 60 Vbeta and 13 Jbeta primers. Sequenced by immunoSEQ multiplex PCR; TCRdb stores in-frame clones only, minus some. This table has more than 70,000 clones, around 75% appearing once. The receptor was isolated from a man in his forties in good health and CMV-seronegative. The chain carries TRBV18 and TRBJ1-1, with D uncertain. The sequencing sample was made of PBMCs. CDR3 sequence: CASSPGRTEAFF. The CDR3 DNA reads TGTGCCAGCTCACCAGGGAGGACTGAAGCTTTCTTT.